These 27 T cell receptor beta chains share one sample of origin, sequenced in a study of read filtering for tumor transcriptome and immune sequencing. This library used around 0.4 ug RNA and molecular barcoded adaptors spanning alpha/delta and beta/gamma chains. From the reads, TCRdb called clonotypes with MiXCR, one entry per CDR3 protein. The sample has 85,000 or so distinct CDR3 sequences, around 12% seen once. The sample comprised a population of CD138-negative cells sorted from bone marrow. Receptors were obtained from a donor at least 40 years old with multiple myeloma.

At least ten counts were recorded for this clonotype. The CDR3 coding sequence is TGCGCCAGCAGCCAAGACACGAGTAAGAACACTGAAGCTTTCTTT. Protein product: CASSQDTSKNTEAFF. The chain couples TRBV4-1 to TRBJ1-1; no definite D call. This CDR3 is built from 15 residues. Germline assignment: CDR1 MGHRA and CDR2 YSYEKL. Trimming shortened V by 0 bases and J by 1 base, and 9 bases separated the two germline ends.

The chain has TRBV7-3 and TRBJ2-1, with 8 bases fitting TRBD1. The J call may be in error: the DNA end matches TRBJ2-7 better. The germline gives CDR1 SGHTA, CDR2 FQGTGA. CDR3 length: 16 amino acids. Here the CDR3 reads CASSSSPGQVTYEQYF. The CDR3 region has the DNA TGTGCCAGCAGCTCATCCCCGGGACAGGTAACCTACGAGCAGTACTTC.

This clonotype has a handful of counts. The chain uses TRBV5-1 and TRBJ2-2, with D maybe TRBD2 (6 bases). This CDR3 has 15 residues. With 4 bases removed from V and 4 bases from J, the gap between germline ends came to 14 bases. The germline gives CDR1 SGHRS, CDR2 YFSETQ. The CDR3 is CASSPLGGTTGELFF. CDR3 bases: TGCGCCAGCAGCCCCCTCGGGGGAACCACCGGGGAGCTGTTTTTT.

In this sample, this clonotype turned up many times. The DNA of the CDR3 is TGTGCCAGCTCACGACTAGCGGGGCGGTTCTTC. Translated, it gives CASSRLAGRFF. The V and J genes are TRBV18 and TRBJ2-1; 11 bases agree with TRBD2. CDR3 size: 11 residues. Germline loops: CDR1 KGHSH, CDR2 LQKENI. J was trimmed by 15 bases and V by 4 bases; bases with no gene match: 2.

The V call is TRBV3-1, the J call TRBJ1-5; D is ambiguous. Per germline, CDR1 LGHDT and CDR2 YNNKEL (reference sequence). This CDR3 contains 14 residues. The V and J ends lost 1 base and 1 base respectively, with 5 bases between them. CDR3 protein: CASSQALSNQPQHF. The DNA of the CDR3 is TGTGCCAGCAGCCAAGCACTGAGCAATCAGCCCCAGCATTTT. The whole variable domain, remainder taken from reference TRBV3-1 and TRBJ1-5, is DTAVSQTPKYLVTQMGNDKSIKCEQNLGHDTMYWYKQDSKKFLKIMFSYNNKELIINETVPNRFSPKSPDKAHLNLHINSLELGDSAVYFCASSQALSNQPQHFGDGTRLSIL.

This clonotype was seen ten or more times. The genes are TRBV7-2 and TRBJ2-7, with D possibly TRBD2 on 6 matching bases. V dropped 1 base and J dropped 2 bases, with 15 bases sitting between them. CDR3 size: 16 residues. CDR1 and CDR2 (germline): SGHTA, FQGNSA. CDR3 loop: CASSLVSGVTAYEQYF. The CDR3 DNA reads TGTGCCAGCAGCTTAGTATCGGGGGTAACAGCCTACGAGCAGTACTTC.

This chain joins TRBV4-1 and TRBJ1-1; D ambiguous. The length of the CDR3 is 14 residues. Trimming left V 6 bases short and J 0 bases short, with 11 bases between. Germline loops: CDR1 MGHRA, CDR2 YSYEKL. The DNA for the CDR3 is TGCGCCAGCAGAGGTCCCCTGATGAACACTGAAGCTTTCTTT. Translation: CASRGPLMNTEAFF.

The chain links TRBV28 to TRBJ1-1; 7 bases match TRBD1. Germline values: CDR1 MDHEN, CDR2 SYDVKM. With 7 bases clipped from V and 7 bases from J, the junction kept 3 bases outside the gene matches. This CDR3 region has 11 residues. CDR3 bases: TGTGCCAGCATCCAGGGGGTTGAAGCTTTCTTT. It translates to CASIQGVEAFF.

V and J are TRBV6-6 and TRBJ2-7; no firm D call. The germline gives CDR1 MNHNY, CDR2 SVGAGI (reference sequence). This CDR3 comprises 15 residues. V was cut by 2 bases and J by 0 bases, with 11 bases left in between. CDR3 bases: TGTGCCAGCAGTTACCCGAGTGTCAGCTCCTACGAGCAGTACTTC. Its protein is CASSYPSVSSYEQYF.

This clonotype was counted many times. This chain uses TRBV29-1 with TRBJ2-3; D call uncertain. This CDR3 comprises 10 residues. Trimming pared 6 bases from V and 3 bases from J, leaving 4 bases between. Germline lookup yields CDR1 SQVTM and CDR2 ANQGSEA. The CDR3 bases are TGCAGCGTAGCTACAGATACGCAGTATTTT. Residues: CSVATDTQYF.

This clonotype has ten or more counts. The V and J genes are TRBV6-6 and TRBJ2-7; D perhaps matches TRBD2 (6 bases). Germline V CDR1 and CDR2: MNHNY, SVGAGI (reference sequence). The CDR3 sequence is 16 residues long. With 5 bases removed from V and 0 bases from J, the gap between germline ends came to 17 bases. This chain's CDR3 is CASSVVGGRSSYEQYF. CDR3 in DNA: TGTGCCAGCAGTGTGGTCGGGGGTAGATCCTCCTACGAGCAGTACTTC.

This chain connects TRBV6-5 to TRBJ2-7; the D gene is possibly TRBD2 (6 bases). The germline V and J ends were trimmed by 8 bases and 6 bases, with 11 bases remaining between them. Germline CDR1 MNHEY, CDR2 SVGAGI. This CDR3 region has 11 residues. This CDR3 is CASGGRGEQYF. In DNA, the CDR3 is TGTGCCAGCGGAGGGCGGGGCGAGCAGTACTTC.

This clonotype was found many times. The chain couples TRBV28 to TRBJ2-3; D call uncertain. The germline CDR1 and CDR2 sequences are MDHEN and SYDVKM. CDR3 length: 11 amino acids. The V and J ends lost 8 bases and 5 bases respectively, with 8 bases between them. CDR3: CASAVRDTQYF. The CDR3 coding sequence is TGTGCCAGCGCCGTTCGAGATACGCAGTATTTT. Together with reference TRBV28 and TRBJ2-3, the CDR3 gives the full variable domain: DVKVTQSSRYLVKRTGEKVFLECVQDMDHENMFWYRQDPGLGLRLIYFSYDVKMKEKGDIPEGYSVSREKKERFSLILESASTNQTSMYLCASAVRDTQYFGPGTRLTVL.

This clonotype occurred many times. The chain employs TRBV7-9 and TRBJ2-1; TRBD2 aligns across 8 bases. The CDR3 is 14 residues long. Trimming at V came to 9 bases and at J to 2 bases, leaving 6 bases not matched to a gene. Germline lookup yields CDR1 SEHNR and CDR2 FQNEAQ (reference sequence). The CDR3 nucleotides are TGTGCCAGTACCCGTAGCGGGGCCTACAATGAGCAGTTCTTC. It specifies CASTRSGAYNEQFF.

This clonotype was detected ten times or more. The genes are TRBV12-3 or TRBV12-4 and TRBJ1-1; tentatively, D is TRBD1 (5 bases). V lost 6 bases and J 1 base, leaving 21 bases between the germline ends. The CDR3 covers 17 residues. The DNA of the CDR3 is TGTGCCAGCAGCCCCACTGGGACTCTCCGGTGGAACACTGAAGCTTTCTTT. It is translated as CASSPTGTLRWNTEAFF.

The CDR3 spells CASSLYSWVFGEAGELFF. In DNA form, the CDR3 reads TGTGCCAGCAGTTTATATAGTTGGGTATTCGGCGAGGCCGGGGAGCTGTTTTTT. The chain combines TRBV28 with TRBJ2-2; D is unresolved. The CDR3 runs 18 residues. The V gene lost 1 base and the J gene lost 6 bases, with 21 bases spanning the gap. Germline V gene sequence: CDR1 MDHEN, CDR2 SYDVKM.

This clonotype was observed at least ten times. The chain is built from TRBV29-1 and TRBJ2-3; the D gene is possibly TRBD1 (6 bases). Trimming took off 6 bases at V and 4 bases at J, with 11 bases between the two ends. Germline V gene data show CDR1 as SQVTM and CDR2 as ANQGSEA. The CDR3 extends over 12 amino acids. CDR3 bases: TGCAGCGTCCAACAGGGCCCAGATACGCAGTATTTT. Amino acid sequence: CSVQQGPDTQYF.

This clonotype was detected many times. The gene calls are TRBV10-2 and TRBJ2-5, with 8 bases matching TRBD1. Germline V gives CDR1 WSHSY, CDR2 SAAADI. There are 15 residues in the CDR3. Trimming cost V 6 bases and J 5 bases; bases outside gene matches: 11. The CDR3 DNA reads TGCGCCAGCAGGGACACTCAGGGGGCGATTGAGACCCAGTACTTC. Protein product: CASRDTQGAIETQYF.

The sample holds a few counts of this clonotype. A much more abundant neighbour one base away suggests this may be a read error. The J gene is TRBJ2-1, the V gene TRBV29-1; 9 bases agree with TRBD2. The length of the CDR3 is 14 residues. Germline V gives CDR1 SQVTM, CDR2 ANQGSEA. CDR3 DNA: TGCGGCCTTTATAGCGGGAGAGATTTCAATGAGCAGTTCTTC. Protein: CGLYSGRDFNEQFF.

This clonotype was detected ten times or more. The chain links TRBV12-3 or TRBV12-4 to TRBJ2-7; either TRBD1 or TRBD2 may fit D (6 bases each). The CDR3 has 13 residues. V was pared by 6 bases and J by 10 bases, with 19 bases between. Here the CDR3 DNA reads TGTGCCAGCAGCCAAGGGGGACTCCAATCTCAGTACTTC. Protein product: CASSQGGLQSQYF.

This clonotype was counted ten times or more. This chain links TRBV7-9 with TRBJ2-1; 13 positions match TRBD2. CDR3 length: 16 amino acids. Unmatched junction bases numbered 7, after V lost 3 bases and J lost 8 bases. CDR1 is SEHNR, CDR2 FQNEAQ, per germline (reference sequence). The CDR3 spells CASSFRLAGGFDEQFF. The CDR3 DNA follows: TGTGCCAGCAGCTTCAGACTAGCGGGAGGATTCGATGAGCAGTTCTTC.

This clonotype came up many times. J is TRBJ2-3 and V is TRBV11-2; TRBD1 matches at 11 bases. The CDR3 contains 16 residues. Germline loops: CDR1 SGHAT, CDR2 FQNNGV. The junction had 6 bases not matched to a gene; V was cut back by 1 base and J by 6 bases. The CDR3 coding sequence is TGTGCCAGCAGCTTAGTCCCGGACAGGGGGCGGGATACGCAGTATTTT. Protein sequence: CASSLVPDRGRDTQYF. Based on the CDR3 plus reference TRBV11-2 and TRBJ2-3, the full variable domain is EAGVAQSPRYKIIEKRQSVAFWCNPISGHATLYWYQQILGQGPKLLIQFQNNGVVDDSQLPKDRFSAERLKGVDSTLKIQPAKLEDSAVYLCASSLVPDRGRDTQYFGPGTRLTVL.

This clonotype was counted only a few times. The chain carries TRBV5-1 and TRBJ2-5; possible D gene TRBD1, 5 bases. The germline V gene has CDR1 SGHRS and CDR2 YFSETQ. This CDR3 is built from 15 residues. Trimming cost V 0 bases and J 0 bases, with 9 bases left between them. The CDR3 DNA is TGCGCCAGCAGCTTGGGACAGACGTACCAAGAGACCCAGTACTTC. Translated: CASSLGQTYQETQYF.

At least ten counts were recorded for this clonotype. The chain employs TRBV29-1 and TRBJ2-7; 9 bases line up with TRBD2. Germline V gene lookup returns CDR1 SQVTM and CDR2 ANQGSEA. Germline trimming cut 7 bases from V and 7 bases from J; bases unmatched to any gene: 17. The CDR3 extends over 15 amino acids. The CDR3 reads CSASRGASGKREQYF. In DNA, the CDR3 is TGCAGCGCCTCCCGGGGGGCTAGCGGGAAGAGGGAGCAGTACTTC.

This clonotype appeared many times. The CDR3 loop is CASRQQETQYF. CDR3 nucleotide sequence: TGTGCCAGCAGGCAGCAAGAGACCCAGTACTTC. The V and J genes are TRBV2 and TRBJ2-5, with D uncertain. The germline V and J ends were trimmed by 6 bases and 2 bases, with 4 bases remaining between them. This CDR3 contains 11 residues. The V gene's germline CDR1 is SNHLY and CDR2 FYNNEI.

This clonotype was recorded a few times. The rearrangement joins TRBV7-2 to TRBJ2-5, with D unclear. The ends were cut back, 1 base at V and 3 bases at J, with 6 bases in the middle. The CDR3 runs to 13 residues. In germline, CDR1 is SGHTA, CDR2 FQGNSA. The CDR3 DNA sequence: TGTGCCAGCAGCTTAGATCAGAAAGAGACCCAGTACTTC. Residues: CASSLDQKETQYF.

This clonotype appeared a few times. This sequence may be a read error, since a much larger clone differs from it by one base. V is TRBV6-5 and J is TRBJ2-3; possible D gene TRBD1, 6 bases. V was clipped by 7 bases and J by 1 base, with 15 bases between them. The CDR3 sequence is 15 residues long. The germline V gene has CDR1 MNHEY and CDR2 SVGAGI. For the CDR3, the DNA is TGTGCCAGCACCTTTAGCCGGACAGGCACAGATACGCAGTATTTT. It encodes CASTFSRTGTDTQYF.